Below are 20 T cell receptor beta chains sequenced from a single sample in a study of T cell repertoires in cytomegalovirus infection (dated by TCRdb to the late 2010s). Their specific antigens are unknown. The sequencer listed for this sample is Illumina HiSeq 1500. In-frame beta chains were kept once TCRdb had trimmed the public reads at Q25 with fastp and called clones with MiXCR. Duplicate CDR3 protein sequences are folded into a single record with the most common DNA and genes. This sample has around 430,000 distinct CDR3 sequences in its table, and about 42% of those were observed once. Of the sample, about 39% is held by the ten largest clones. This specimen's treatment or condition label, interpreted: in vitro stimulation with specific CMV peptide epitopes to enrich CMV-specific T cells. This specimen consisted of cultured PBMCs, obtained from culture after CMV antigen stimulation. The source is a human donor in good health (CMV status not recorded). Some clones in this sample may be carry-over from other donors' samples.

The CDR3 loop reads CASNLNFASGEDTQYF. The CDR3 DNA follows: TGTGCCAGCAACCTCAATTTTGCTAGCGGAGAAGATACGCAGTATTTT. This rearrangement joins TRBV12-3 or TRBV12-4 to TRBJ2-3; 7 bases align to TRBD2. This CDR3 comprises 16 residues. After removal of 7 bases from V and 5 bases from J, the junction contained 15 bases not matched to a gene.

The chain couples TRBV19 to TRBJ1-4; 7 nucleotides agree with TRBD1. Germline loops: CDR1 LNHDA, CDR2 SQIVND (reference sequence). Trimming cost V 8 bases and J 4 bases; bases outside gene matches: 13. The CDR3 extends over 16 amino acids. The CDR3 DNA reads TGTGCCAGTCGCCGGGACAGCATAATGGGTAATGAAAAACTGTTTTTT. Protein product: CASRRDSIMGNEKLFF.

V and J are TRBV7-2 and TRBJ2-3; 9 bases line up with TRBD2. From germline, CDR1 is SGHTA and CDR2 FQGNSA. The CDR3 totals 17 residues. V lost 3 bases and J lost 2; bases outside the gene matches: 9. The CDR3 loop is CASSLALLAGHTDTQYF. For the CDR3, the DNA is TGTGCCAGCAGCTTGGCCTTGCTAGCGGGGCACACAGATACGCAGTATTTT.

The chain has TRBV11-3 and TRBJ2-2; D possibly corresponds to TRBD1 (5 bases). Trimming cost V 5 bases and J 7 bases, with 11 bases left between them. This CDR3 spans 13 amino acids. In germline, CDR1 is SGHNT, CDR2 YENEEA. CDR3 protein: CASSATQGGELFF. The CDR3 DNA follows: TGTGCCAGCAGCGCAACTCAGGGCGGGGAGCTGTTTTTT.

This clonotype was seen a few times. V is TRBV6-1 and J is TRBJ1-6; 8 bases are shared with TRBD1. The CDR3 runs 15 residues. Germline trimming cut 3 bases from V and 7 bases from J; bases unmatched to any gene: 5. Germline lookup yields CDR1 MNHNS and CDR2 SASEGT. The CDR3 region is CASSEQGAKNSPLHF. CDR3 sequence (DNA): TGTGCCAGCAGTGAGCAGGGGGCGAAAAATTCACCCCTCCACTTT.

The sample holds many counts of this clonotype. The chain is built from TRBV7-2 and TRBJ2-7; 13 positions match TRBD2. After removal of 5 bases from V and 0 bases from J, the junction contained 7 bases not matched to a gene. CDR1 and CDR2 from the germline V gene are SGHTA and FQGNSA. There are 17 residues in the CDR3. DNA of the CDR3: TGTGCCAGCAGCAGAGGACTAGCGGGAGCCCACTCCTACGAGCAGTACTTC. This sequence encodes CASSRGLAGAHSYEQYF.

CDR3 DNA sequence: TGTGCCAGCAGTTACGGGACAGACAAGCAGTACTTC. This encodes CASSYGTDKQYF. The chain uses TRBV6-2 or TRBV6-3 and TRBJ2-7; 7 positions agree with TRBD1. CDR1 and CDR2 (germline): MNHEY, SVGEGT. J was trimmed by 8 bases and V by 2 bases; bases with no gene match: 3. This CDR3 is built from 12 residues.

The chain employs TRBV12-3 or TRBV12-4 and TRBJ2-3; D gene ambiguous. V shed 6 bases and J shed 2 bases, with 12 bases lying between them. This CDR3 contains 14 residues. CDR3 DNA sequence: TGTGCCAGCAGGCCCAGCGCGGCCACAGATACGCAGTATTTT. Its translation is CASRPSAATDTQYF.

This chain uses TRBV6-1 with TRBJ2-2; 9 positions match TRBD2. The CDR3 extends over 17 amino acids. J gave up 8 bases and V 7 bases, and 17 bases lay outside the gene matches. CDR1 and CDR2 from the germline V gene are MNHNS and SASEGT. The CDR3 is CASTGGRSGSGPGELFF. The DNA of the CDR3 is TGTGCCAGCACGGGAGGACGTAGCGGGAGCGGGCCTGGGGAGCTGTTTTTT.

This clonotype has only a few counts. J is TRBJ2-2 and V is TRBV20-1; tentative D call: TRBD2 (6 bases). Trimming pared 3 bases from V and 6 bases from J, leaving 14 bases between. CDR3 length: 14 residues. The germline V gene encodes CDR1 DFQATT and CDR2 SNEGSKA (reference sequence). CDR3 region: CSARQTSSPGELFF. CDR3 bases: TGCAGTGCTAGGCAGACTAGTAGCCCCGGGGAGCTGTTTTTT.

In this sample, this clonotype turned up once. V is TRBV20-1 and J is TRBJ1-2; D might be TRBD1 (5 bases). CDR3 length equals 15 residues. V shed 0 bases and J shed 3 bases, with 14 bases lying between them. Per the germline V gene, CDR1 is DFQATT and CDR2 is SNEGSKA (reference sequence). CDR3 sequence (DNA): TGCAGTGCTAGAGACACGACAAGGGGAGACTATGGCTACACCTTC. Its protein product is CSARDTTRGDYGYTF.

This chain joins TRBV5-4 and TRBJ1-2; D is perhaps TRBD1 (5 bases). Germline loops: CDR1 SGHNT, CDR2 YYREEE (reference sequence). The CDR3 has 15 residues. V dropped 1 base and J dropped 0 bases, with 10 bases sitting between them. CDR3 protein: CASSLYRSPNYGYTF. The CDR3 DNA sequence: TGTGCCAGCAGCTTGTACAGGAGCCCTAACTATGGCTACACCTTC.

V usage is TRBV29-1 and J usage is TRBJ2-3; D not resolved. This CDR3 comprises 12 residues. With 6 bases removed from V and 1 base from J, the gap between germline ends came to 8 bases. In germline, CDR1 is SQVTM, CDR2 ANQGSEA. DNA for the CDR3: TGCAGCGTCGCGACTGGCACAGATACGCAGTATTTT. Protein sequence: CSVATGTDTQYF.

The CDR3 bases are TGCAGCTTCTTCCCCCCGGGGATGACGGCGGGCTACACCTTC. Translating it yields CSFFPPGMTAGYTF. V gene TRBV29-1 combines with J gene TRBJ1-2; D unclear. The germline V gene has CDR1 SQVTM and CDR2 ANQGSEA. The V and J ends lost 8 bases and 8 bases respectively, with 24 bases between them. CDR3 size: 14 residues. The full variable domain, in which reference TRBV29-1 and TRBJ1-2 provide the parts outside the CDR3, is SAVISQKPSRDICQRGTSLTIQCQVDSQVTMMFWYRQQPGQSLTLIATANQGSEATYESGFVIDKFPISRPNLTFSTLTVSNMSPEDSSIYLCSFFPPGMTAGYTFGSGTRLTVV.

The chain recombines TRBV11-2 with TRBJ2-7; D might be TRBD1 (5 bases). Germline V gene data show CDR1 as SGHAT and CDR2 as FQNNGV. The CDR3 has 15 amino acids. V lost 2 bases and J lost 7, with 18 bases in between. The CDR3 reads CASSLIRLGVGEQYF. The CDR3 region has the DNA TGTGCCAGCAGCTTAATCCGCCTAGGGGTGGGGGAGCAGTACTTC.

The rearrangement joins TRBV2 to TRBJ2-2; the D gene is possibly TRBD1 (5 bases). From germline, CDR1 is SNHLY and CDR2 FYNNEI. CDR3 length: 13 amino acids. The germline V and J ends were trimmed by 6 bases and 1 base, with 6 bases remaining between them. The CDR3 DNA sequence: TGTGCCAGCAGAGGGGAGAACACCGGGGAGCTGTTTTTT. It yields the protein CASRGENTGELFF.

J is TRBJ2-5 and V is TRBV7-2; TRBD2 matches at 13 bases. The CDR3 has 16 amino acids. The trim removed 3 bases at V and 2 bases at J, leaving 3 bases unmatched. CDR1 is SGHTA, CDR2 FQGNSA, per germline. In DNA, the CDR3 is TGTGCCAGCAGCTTGGGACTAGCGGGGTTACAAGAGACCCAGTACTTC. Its translation is CASSLGLAGLQETQYF.

The chain combines TRBV12-3 or TRBV12-4 with TRBJ2-5; 10 positions match TRBD2. This CDR3 contains 16 residues. V shed 2 bases, J shed 2 bases, and the junction held 5 bases outside the gene matches. DNA for the CDR3: TGTGCCAGCAGTTTATTAGTAGCGGGAGGTCAAGAGACCCAGTACTTC. Amino acids: CASSLLVAGGQETQYF.

The J gene is TRBJ1-5, the V gene TRBV7-8; maybe TRBD1 (5 bases). The V and J ends lost 0 bases and 7 bases respectively, with 7 bases between them. The CDR3 has 13 amino acids. CDR1 and CDR2 (germline): SGHVS, FQNEAQ. DNA for the CDR3: TGTGCCAGCAGCTTAGCCTGGGGCCAGCCCCAGCATTTT. It encodes CASSLAWGQPQHF.

Only one count was recorded for this clonotype. The rearrangement uses TRBV20-1 and TRBJ2-3, with 9 bases fitting TRBD2. The CDR3 length is 18 residues. V lost 1 base to trimming and J lost 2 bases; unmatched junction nucleotides: 13. Germline assignment: CDR1 DFQATT and CDR2 SNEGSKA (reference sequence). DNA for the CDR3: TGCAGTGCTAGAGCTATAACCTCCGCTAGCGGGAACACAGATACGCAGTATTTT. Amino acids: CSARAITSASGNTDTQYF.